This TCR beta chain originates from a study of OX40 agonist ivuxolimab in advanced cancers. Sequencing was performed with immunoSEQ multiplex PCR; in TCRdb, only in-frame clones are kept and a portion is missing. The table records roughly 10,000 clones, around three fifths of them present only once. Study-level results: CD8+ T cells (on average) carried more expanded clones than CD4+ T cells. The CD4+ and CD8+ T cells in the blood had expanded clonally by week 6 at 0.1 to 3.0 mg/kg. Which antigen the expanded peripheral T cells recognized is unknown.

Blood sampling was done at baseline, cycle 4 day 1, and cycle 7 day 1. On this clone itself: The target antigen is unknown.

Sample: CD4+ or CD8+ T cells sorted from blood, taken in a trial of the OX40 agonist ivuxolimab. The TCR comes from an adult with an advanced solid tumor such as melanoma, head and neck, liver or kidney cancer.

In DNA form, the CDR3 reads TGTGCCAGCAGCCCCTCGACTAGCGGGAGACCTGGGGCCAACGTCCTGACTTTC. It codes for CASSPSTSGRPGANVLTF. This chain connects TRBV9 to TRBJ2-6; 12 bases map to TRBD2. Germline loops: CDR1 SGDLS, CDR2 YYNGEE. The ends lost 4 bases at V and 2 bases at J; junction bases unmatched: 7. This CDR3 is built from 18 residues.